Sequencing of this TCR beta chain was carried out in a study of OX40 agonist ivuxolimab in advanced cancers. Patients with a history of autoimmune disease or on systemic immunosuppression were excluded. The germline V gene has CDR1 SQVTM and CDR2 ANQGSEA. This CDR3 contains 13 residues. TCRdb's copy holds only in-frame clones and misses some; the assay was immunoSEQ multiplex PCR. This table has about 150,000 clones, 94% appearing once. The chain combines TRBV29-1 with TRBJ1-2; D unresolved. The sequence came from an adult with an advanced solid tumor such as melanoma, head and neck, liver or kidney cancer. Sequencing used CD4+ or CD8+ T cells sorted from blood, obtained in a trial of the OX40 agonist ivuxolimab. The CDR3 DNA is TGCGCGACCCGAAAACCAGACGAACATGGCTACACCTTC. Its protein is CATRKPDEHGYTF. Combining the CDR3 with reference TRBV29-1 and TRBJ1-2 gives the whole variable domain SAVISQKPSRDICQRGTSLTIQCQVDSQVTMMFWYRQQPGQSLTLIATANQGSEATYESGFVIDKFPISRPNLTFSTLTVSNMSPEDSSIYLCATRKPDEHGYTFGSGTRLTVV.